The subject of this entry is one T cell receptor beta chain. The entry originates in a study of blood T cell repertoires in COVID-19. About the research overall: Donors in the United States, Italy and Spain gave samples during acute or convalescent COVID-19.

The CDR3 spans 17 residues. Germline lookup yields CDR1 SGHNT and CDR2 YYREEE (reference sequence). V shed 2 bases and J shed 1 base, with 18 bases lying between them. Authors' processing steps: How many nucleated cells were present was estimated from reference gene primer amplification. TCRdb's copy holds only in-frame clones and misses some; the assay was immunoSEQ multiplex PCR. V, J and clone size are those of that table, while D and trimming were read from the DNA. The table records approximately 250,000 clones, 85% to 95% of them present only once. It was within 2 weeks before study entry that exposed participants met a COVID-19 case.

The receptor was derived from a man aged 35-49 years who had been exposed to COVID-19. The chain has TRBV5-4 and TRBJ1-1, with D perhaps TRBD1 (6 bases). What was sequenced was PBMCs or T cells enriched from blood (not recorded which). The CDR3 spells CASSFGPRGERNTEAFF. In nucleotides, the CDR3 is TGTGCCAGCAGCTTTGGTCCCAGGGGCGAAAGGAACACTGAAGCTTTCTTT.